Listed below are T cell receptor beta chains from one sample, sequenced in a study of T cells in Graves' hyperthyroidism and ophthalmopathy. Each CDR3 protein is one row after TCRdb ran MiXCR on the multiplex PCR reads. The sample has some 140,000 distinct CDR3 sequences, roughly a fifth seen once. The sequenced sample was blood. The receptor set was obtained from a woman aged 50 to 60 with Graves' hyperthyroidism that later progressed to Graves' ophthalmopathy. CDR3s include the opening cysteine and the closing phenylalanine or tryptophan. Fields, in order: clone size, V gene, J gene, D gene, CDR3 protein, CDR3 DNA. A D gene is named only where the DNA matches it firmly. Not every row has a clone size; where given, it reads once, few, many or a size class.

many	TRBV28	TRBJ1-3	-	CASSSPGLSSGNTIYF	TGTGCCAGCAGTTCACCGGGACTTAGCTCTGGAAACACCATATATTTT
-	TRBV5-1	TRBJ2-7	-	CASSDPGPLYEQYF	TGCGCCAGCAGCGATCCGGGACCCCTCTACGAGCAGTACTTC
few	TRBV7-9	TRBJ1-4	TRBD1	CASSRQGFNEKLFF	TGTGCCAGCAGCCGACAGGGGTTTAATGAAAAACTGTTTTTT
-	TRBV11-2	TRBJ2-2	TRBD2	CASSLLTSDTGELFF	TGTGCCAGCAGCCTACTTACTAGCGACACCGGGGAGCTGTTTTTT
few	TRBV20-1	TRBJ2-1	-	CSTLRGRWNEQFF	TGCAGTACTTTGAGGGGGAGATGGAATGAGCAGTTCTTC
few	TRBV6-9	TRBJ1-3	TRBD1	CASSERMGQGGISGNTIYF	TGTGCCAGCAGTGAACGGATGGGACAGGGAGGAATCTCTGGAAACACCATATATTTT
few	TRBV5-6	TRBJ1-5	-	CASSFRPQGSPQHF	TGTGCCAGCAGCTTTAGGCCCCAAGGTTCCCCCCAGCATTTT
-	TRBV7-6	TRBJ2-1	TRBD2	CASSPNSGTSGVGEQFF	TGTGCCAGCAGCCCGAACTCCGGGACTAGCGGCGTGGGAGAGCAGTTCTTC
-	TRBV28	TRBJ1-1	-	CASSLLGPGIEAFF	TGTGCCAGCAGTTTATTGGGACCGGGAATTGAAGCTTTCTTT
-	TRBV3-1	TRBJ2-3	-	CASSPDLTGNTDTQYF	TGTGCCAGCAGCCCAGACCTCACAGGGAACACAGATACGCAGTATTTT
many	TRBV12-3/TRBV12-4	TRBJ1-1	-	CASSLGIGGKNTEAFF	TGTGCCAGCAGTTTAGGGATAGGAGGGAAGAACACTGAAGCTTTCTTT
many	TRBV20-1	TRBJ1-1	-	CSARGSPPTEAFF	TGCAGTGCTAGAGGGTCCCCACCCACTGAAGCTTTCTTT
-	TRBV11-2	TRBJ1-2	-	CASSLEQGSGYGYTF	TGTGCCAGCAGCTTAGAACAGGGCTCTGGGTATGGCTACACCTTC
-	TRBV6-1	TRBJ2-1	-	CASTLGRSYNEQFF	TGTGCCAGCACCCTCGGGCGGAGTTACAATGAGCAGTTCTTC
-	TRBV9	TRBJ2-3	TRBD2	CASSKGLAGEGYTQYF	TGTGCCAGCAGCAAAGGACTAGCGGGAGAAGGGTACACGCAGTATTTT
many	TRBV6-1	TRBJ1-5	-	CASSVQDGGMSNQPQHF	TGTGCCAGCAGTGTTCAAGATGGGGGAATGAGCAATCAGCCCCAGCATTTT
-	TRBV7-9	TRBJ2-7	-	CASSPEGSHEQYF	TGTGCCAGCAGCCCTGAGGGGTCCCACGAGCAGTACTTC
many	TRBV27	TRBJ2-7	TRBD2	CASSSGLAGGEQYF	TGTGCCAGCAGTTCAGGACTAGCAGGTGGCGAGCAGTACTTC
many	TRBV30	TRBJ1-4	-	CAWSDHRELFF	TGTGCCTGGAGTGACCATCGGGAACTGTTTTTT
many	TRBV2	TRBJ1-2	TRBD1	CASSVSGTGAYLYGYTF	TGTGCCAGCAGCGTATCCGGGACAGGGGCCTACCTCTATGGCTACACCTTC
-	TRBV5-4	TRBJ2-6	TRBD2	CATTERGGGSGANVLTF	TGTGCCACTACCGAGCGGGGCGGAGGCTCTGGGGCCAACGTCCTGACTTTC
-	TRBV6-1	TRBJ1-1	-	CASSEMGRNTEAFF	TGTGCCAGCAGTGAGATGGGCAGAAACACTGAAGCTTTCTTT
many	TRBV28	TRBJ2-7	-	CASGYEQYF	TGTGCCAGCGGCTACGAGCAGTACTTC
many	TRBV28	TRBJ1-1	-	CASSRPRTDYLNTEAFF	TGTGCCAGCAGTCGCCCCCGGACAGACTATCTGAACACTGAAGCTTTCTTT
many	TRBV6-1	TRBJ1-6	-	CASRHPTGSSPLHF	TGTGCCAGCAGACACCCGACGGGAAGTTCACCCCTCCACTTT
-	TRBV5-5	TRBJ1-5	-	CASGLQGLPHQPQHF	TGCGCCAGCGGCTTGCAGGGGCTCCCTCATCAGCCCCAGCATTTT
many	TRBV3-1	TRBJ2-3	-	CASSQDLRGYSSTDTQYF	TGTGCCAGCAGCCAAGATTTAAGAGGGTACTCTAGCACAGATACGCAGTATTTT
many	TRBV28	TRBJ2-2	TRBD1	CASRPKSGTGKTGELFF	TGTGCCAGCAGACCAAAATCCGGGACAGGGAAAACCGGGGAGCTGTTTTTT
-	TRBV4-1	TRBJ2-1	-	CASSQVFGTSYNEQFF	TGCGCCAGCAGCCAGGTGTTCGGCACCTCCTACAATGAGCAGTTCTTC